This T cell receptor beta chain derives from a study of T cell repertoires in cytomegalovirus infection (dated by TCRdb to the late 2010s). A note on the overall study: Donor HLA type was relevant to the analysis, because carriage of CMV infection together with the matching HLA type was indicated by public TCR beta signatures. Points the paper makes about the study in general: Cumulative frequency of public TCR beta family members discriminated carriers of CMV infection plus the relevant HLA type in this cohort and an independent roughly 350-donor cohort. The ex vivo response was dominated by HLA-C-restricted CMV-specific TCR beta clonotypes, and the single most frequent clonotype in two of eight donors was supplied by these HLA-C-restricted clonotypes.

The junction carries 12 bases between V and J, which are trimmed by 1 base and 6 bases respectively. The CDR3 measures 14 amino acids from cysteine to phenylalanine. The only DNA kept is the CDR3, 42 bases in frame from the first base. The CDR1 and CDR2 encoded by the germline V gene are SNHLY and FYNNEI. Sequencing used an Illumina HiSeq 1500. Through fastp at Q25 and MiXCR, TCRdb rebuilt clones from the public reads, retaining in-frame beta chains. When rows share a CDR3 protein, they turn into one entry using the most common DNA and genes. The sample table lists about 190,000 distinct CDR3 sequences, roughly 30% of them with a count of one. The top ten constitute about 28% of the sample. Only a few counts were recorded for this clonotype. Its antigen is not yet known. It has no much larger one-base neighbor in the sample; base qualities were not kept.

This receptor was obtained from a human donor in good health (CMV status not recorded). Some clones in this sample may be carry-over from other donors' samples. Sequenced sample: PBMCs. The chain is made from TRBV2 and TRBJ1-2; confidence is insufficient to name the D gene. Here is the DNA: TGTGCCAGCAGTGAAGAGGTCGGGTGGCATGGCTACACCTTC. Its translation is CASSEEVGWHGYTF.